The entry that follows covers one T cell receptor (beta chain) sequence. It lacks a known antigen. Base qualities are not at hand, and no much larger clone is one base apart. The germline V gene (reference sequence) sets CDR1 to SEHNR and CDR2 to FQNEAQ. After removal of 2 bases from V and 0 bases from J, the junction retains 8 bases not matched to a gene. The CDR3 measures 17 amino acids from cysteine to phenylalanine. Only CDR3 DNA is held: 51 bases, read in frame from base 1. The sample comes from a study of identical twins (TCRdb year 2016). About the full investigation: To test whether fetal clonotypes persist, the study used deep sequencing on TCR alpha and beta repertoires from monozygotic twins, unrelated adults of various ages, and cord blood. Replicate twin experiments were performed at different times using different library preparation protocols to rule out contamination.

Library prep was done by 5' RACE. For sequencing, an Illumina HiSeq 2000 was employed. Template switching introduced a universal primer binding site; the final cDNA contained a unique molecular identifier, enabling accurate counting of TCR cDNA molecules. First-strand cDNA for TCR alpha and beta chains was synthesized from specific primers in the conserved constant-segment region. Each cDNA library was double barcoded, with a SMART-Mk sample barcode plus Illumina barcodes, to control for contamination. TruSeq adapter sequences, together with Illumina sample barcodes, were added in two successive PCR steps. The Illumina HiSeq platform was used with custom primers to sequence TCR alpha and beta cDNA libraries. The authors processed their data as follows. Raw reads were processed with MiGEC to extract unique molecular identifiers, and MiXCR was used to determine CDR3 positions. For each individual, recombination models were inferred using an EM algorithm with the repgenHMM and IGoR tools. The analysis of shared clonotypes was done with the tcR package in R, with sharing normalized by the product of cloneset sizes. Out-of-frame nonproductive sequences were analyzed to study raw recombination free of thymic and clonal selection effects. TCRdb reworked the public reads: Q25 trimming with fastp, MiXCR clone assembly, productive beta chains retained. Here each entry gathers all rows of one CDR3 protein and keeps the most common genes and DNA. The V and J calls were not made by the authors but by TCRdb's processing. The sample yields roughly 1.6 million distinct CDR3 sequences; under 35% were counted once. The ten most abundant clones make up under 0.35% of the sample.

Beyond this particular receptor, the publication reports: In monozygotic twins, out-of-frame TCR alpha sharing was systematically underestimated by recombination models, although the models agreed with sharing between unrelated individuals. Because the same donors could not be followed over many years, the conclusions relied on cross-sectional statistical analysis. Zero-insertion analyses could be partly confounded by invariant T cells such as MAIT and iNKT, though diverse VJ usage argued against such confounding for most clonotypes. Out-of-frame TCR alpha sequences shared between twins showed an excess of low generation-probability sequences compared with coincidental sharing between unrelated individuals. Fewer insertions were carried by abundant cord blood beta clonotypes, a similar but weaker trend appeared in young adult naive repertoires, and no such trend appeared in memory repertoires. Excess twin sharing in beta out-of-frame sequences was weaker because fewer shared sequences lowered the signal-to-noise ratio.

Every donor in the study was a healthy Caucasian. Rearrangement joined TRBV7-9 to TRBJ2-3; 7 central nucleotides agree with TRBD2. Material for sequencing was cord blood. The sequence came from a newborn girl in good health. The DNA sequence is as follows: TGTGCCAGCAGCTTATCCTCGGGGGGTCCTAGCACAGATACGCAGTATTTT. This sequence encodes CASSLSSGGPSTDTQYF.